These 4 T cell receptor beta chains were sequenced from one sample in a study of T cell repertoires in cytomegalovirus infection. TCRdb used MiXCR to reprocess the reads, holding one entry per CDR3 protein. Of 250,000 to 300,000 distinct CDR3 sequences in the sample, around 9% are singletons; the top ten hold around 15%. Sequencing was performed on PBMCs. The receptors shown here come from a human donor in good health (CMV status not recorded). Some clones in this sample may be carry-over from other donors' samples.

This clonotype was found many times. The V and J genes are TRBV27 and TRBJ2-1; 12 bases line up with TRBD2. The junction had 18 bases not matched to a gene; V was cut back by 9 bases and J by 0 bases. Per the germline V gene, CDR1 is MNHEY and CDR2 is SMNVEV (reference sequence). The CDR3 consists of 20 residues. The CDR3 coding sequence is TGTGCCAGTAGACGGACCCCTGGGACTAGCGGGCTCAGCTCCTACAATGAGCAGTTCTTC. Translation gives CASRRTPGTSGLSSYNEQFF.

As DNA, the CDR3 is TGTGCCAGCACCGGCCCGGGGTTAGCCAAAAACATTCAGTACTTC. It specifies CASTGPGLAKNIQYF. This chain links TRBV5-4 with TRBJ2-4; D possibly corresponds to TRBD2 (5 bases). CDR3 length equals 15 residues. Germline assignment: CDR1 SGHNT and CDR2 YYREEE (reference sequence). The germline V and J ends were trimmed by 6 bases and 0 bases, with 13 bases remaining between them.

The genes are TRBV2 and TRBJ1-5; D is undetermined. V gave up 4 bases and J gave up 0 bases, with 7 bases separating them. Germline lookup yields CDR1 SNHLY and CDR2 FYNNEI. The CDR3 runs to 14 residues. Here the CDR3 DNA reads TGTGCCAGCAGTGTCCCGGATAGCAATCAGCCCCAGCATTTT. Translating gives CASSVPDSNQPQHF.

The table lists this clonotype with many counts. J is TRBJ1-1 and V is TRBV14; weak D call: TRBD1 (5 bases). The CDR3 sequence is 14 residues long. Germline CDR1 and CDR2: SGHDN and FVKESK. Trimming stripped 4 bases from V and 0 bases from J, with 9 bases between. This CDR3 reads CASSPAGMNTEAFF. CDR3 bases: TGTGCCAGCAGCCCCGCAGGGATGAACACTGAAGCTTTCTTT.